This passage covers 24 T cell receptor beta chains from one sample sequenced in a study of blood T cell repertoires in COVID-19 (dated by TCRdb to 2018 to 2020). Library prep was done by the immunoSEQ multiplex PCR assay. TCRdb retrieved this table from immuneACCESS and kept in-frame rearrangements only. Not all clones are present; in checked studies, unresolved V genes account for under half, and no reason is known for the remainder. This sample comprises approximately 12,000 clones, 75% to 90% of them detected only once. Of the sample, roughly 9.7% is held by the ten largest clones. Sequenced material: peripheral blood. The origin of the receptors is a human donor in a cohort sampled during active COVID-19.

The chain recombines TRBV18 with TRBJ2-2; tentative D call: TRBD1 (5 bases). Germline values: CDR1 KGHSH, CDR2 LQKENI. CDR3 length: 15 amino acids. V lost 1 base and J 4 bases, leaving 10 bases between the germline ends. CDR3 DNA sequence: TGTGCCAGCTCACCACAGGGGTCGGGCACCGGGGAGCTGTTTTTT. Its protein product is CASSPQGSGTGELFF.

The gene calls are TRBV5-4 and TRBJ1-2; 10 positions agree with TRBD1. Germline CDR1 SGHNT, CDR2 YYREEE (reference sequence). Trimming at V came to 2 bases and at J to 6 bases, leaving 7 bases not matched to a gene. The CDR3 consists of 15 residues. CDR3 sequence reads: CASSLPTGGRDGYTF. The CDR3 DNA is TGTGCCAGCAGCTTACCGACAGGGGGCAGAGATGGCTACACCTTC.

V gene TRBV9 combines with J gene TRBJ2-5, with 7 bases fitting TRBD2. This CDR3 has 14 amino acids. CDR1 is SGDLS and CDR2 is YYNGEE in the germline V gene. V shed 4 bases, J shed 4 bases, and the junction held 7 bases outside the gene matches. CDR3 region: CASSLYSGGETQYF. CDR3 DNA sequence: TGTGCCAGCAGCCTCTATTCGGGAGGAGAGACCCAGTACTTC.

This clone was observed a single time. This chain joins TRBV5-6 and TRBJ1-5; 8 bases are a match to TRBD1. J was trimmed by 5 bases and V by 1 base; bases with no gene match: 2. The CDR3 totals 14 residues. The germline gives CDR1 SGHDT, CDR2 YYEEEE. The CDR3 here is CASSLYRGDQPQHF. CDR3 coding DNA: TGTGCCAGCAGCTTGTACAGGGGGGATCAGCCCCAGCATTTT.

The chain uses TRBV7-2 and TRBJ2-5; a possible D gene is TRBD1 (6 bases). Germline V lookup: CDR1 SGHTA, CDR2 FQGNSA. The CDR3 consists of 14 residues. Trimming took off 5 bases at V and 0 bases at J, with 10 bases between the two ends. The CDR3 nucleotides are TGTGCCAGCAGCCAACAGGGAGACCAAGAGACCCAGTACTTC. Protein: CASSQQGDQETQYF. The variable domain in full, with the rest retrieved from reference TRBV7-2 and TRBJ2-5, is GAGVSQSPSNKVTEKGKDVELRCDPISGHTALYWYRQSLGQGLEFLIYFQGNSAPDKSGLPSDRFSAERTGGSVSTLTIQRTQQEDSAVYLCASSQQGDQETQYFGPGTRLLVL.

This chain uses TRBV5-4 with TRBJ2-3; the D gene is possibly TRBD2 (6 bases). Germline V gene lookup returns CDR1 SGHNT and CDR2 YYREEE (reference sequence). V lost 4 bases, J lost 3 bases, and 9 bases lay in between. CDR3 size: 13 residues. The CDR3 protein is CASSGLATDTQYF. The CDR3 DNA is TGTGCCAGCAGCGGGCTAGCGACAGATACGCAGTATTTT.

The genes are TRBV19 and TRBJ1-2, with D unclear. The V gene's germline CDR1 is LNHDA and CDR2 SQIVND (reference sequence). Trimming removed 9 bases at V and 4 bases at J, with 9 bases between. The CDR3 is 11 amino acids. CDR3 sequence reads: CASRYLYGYTF. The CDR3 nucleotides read TGTGCCAGCAGGTACCTCTATGGCTACACCTTC.

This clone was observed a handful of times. CDR3 DNA: TGTGCCAGCAGCTTATTGGGACAATGGGCCCTCCACTTT. Residues: CASSLLGQWALHF. J is TRBJ1-6 and V is TRBV7-9; possible D gene TRBD1, 6 bases. The ends were cut back, 2 bases at V and 14 bases at J, with 13 bases in the middle. This CDR3 has 13 amino acids. The germline CDR1 and CDR2 sequences are SEHNR and FQNEAQ (reference sequence).

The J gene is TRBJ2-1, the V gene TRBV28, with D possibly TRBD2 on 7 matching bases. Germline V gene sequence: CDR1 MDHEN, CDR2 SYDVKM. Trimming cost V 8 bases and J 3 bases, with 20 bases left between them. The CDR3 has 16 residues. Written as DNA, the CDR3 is TGTGCCAGCGCCCTAGTAGGGGGGGCCCGCTACAATGAGCAGTTCTTC. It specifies CASALVGGARYNEQFF.

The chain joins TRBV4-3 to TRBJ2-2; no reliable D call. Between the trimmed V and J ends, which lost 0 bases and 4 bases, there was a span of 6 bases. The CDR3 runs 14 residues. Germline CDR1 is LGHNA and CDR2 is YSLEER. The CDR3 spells CASSQEYSTGELFF. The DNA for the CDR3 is TGCGCCAGCAGCCAAGAATACTCCACCGGGGAGCTGTTTTTT.

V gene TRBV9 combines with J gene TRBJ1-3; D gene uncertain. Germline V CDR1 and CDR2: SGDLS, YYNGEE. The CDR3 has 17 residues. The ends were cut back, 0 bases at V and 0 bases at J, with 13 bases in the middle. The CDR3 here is CASSVAPLGSSGNTIYF. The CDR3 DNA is TGTGCCAGCAGCGTAGCGCCACTAGGAAGCTCTGGAAACACCATATATTTT.

The CDR3 is CASSLVRESYEQYF. CDR3 bases: TGTGCCAGCAGCTTAGTCAGGGAATCCTACGAGCAGTACTTC. The chain joins TRBV13 to TRBJ2-7; TRBD1 might be the D (5 bases). V was clipped by 1 base and J by 1 base, with 8 bases between them. The CDR3 extends over 14 amino acids. Germline values: CDR1 PRHDT, CDR2 FYEKMQ (reference sequence). Looking up the rest from reference TRBV13 and TRBJ2-7 gives the full variable domain: AAGVIQSPRHLIKEKRETATLKCYPIPRHDTVYWYQQGPGQDPQFLISFYEKMQSDKGSIPDRFSAQQFSDYHSELNMSSLELGDSALYFCASSLVRESYEQYFGPGTRLTVT.

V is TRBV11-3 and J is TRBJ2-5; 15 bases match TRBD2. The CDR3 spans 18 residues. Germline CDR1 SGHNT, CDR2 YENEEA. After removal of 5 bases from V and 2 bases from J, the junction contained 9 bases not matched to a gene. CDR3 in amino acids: CASSKGTSGGSNQETQYF. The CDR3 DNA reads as TGTGCCAGCAGCAAAGGGACTAGCGGGGGGTCAAATCAAGAGACCCAGTACTTC.

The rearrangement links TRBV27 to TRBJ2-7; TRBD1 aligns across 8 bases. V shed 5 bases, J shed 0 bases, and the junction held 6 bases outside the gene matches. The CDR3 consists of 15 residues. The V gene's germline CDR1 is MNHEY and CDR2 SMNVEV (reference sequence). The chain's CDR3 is CASSPWDRSSYEQYF. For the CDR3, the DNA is TGTGCCAGCAGTCCTTGGGACAGGAGCTCCTACGAGCAGTACTTC.

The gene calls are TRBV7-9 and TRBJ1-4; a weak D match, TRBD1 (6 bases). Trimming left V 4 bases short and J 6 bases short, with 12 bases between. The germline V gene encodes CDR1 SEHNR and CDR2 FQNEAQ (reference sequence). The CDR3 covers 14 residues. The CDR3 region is CASSSVGQYEKLFF. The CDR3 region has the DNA TGTGCCAGCAGCTCCGTTGGACAGTATGAAAAACTGTTTTTT.

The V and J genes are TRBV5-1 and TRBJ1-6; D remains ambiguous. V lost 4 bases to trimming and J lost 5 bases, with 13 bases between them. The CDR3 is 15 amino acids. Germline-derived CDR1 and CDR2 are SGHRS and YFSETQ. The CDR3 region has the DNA TGCGCCAGCAGCCCGCAGACAAGTAATAATTCACCCCTCCACTTT. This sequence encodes CASSPQTSNNSPLHF. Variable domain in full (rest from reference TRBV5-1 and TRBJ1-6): KAGVTQTPRYLIKTRGQQVTLSCSPISGHRSVSWYQQTPGQGLQFLFEYFSETQRNKGNFPGRFSGRQFSNSRSEMNVSTLELGDSALYLCASSPQTSNNSPLHFGNGTRLTVT.

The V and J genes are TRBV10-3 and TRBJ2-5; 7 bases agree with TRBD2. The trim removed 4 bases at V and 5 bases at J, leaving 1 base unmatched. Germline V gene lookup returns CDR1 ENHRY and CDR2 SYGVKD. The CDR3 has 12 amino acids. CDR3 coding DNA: TGTGCCATCAGTGTCGGGAGGGAGACCCAGTACTTC. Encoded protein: CAISVGRETQYF.

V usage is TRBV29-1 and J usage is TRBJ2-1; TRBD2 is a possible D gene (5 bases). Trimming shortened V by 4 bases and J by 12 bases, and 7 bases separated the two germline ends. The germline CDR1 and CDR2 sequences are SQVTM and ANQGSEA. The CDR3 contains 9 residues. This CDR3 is CSVARGQFF. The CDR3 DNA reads TGCAGCGTTGCTCGGGGGCAGTTCTTC.

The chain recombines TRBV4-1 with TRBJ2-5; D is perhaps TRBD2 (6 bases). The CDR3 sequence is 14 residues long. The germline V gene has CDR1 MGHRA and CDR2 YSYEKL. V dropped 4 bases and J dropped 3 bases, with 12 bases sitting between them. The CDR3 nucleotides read TGCGCCAGCAGCCCCGGGACTGGGAAAGAGACCCAGTACTTC. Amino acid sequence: CASSPGTGKETQYF.

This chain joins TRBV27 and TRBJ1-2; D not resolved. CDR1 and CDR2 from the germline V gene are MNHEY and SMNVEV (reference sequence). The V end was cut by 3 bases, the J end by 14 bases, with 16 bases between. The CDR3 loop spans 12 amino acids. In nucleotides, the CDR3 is TGTGCCAGCAGTTTCCCGGGGAGGTCCCTGACCTTC. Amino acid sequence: CASSFPGRSLTF.

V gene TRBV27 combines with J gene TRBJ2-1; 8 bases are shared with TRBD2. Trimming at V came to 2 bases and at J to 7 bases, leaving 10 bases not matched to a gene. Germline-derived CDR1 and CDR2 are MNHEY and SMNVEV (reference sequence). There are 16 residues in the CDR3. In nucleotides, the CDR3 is TGTGCCAGCAGTTTACTAGCGGGCGGGGCAGGTAATGAGCAGTTCTTC. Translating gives CASSLLAGGAGNEQFF.

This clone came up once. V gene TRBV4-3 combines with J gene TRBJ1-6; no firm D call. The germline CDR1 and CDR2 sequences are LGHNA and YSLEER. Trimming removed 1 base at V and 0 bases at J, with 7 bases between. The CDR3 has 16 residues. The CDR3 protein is CASSQGRSSYNSPLHF. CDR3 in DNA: TGCGCCAGCAGCCAAGGAAGGAGCTCCTATAATTCACCCCTCCACTTT.

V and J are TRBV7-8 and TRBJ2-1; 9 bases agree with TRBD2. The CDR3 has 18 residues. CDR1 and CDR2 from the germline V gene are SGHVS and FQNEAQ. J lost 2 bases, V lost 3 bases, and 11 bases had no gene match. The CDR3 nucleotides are TGTGCCAGCAGCTTCGGGGGTCTAGCGGGGAATCCCTACAATGAGCAGTTCTTC. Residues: CASSFGGLAGNPYNEQFF.

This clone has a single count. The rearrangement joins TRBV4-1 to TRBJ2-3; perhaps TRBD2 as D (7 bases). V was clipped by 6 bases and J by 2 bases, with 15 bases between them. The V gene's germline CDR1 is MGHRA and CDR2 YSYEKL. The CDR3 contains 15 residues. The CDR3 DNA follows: TGCGCCAGCAGGAGAGGGGGGGGCAACACAGATACGCAGTATTTT. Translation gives CASRRGGGNTDTQYF.